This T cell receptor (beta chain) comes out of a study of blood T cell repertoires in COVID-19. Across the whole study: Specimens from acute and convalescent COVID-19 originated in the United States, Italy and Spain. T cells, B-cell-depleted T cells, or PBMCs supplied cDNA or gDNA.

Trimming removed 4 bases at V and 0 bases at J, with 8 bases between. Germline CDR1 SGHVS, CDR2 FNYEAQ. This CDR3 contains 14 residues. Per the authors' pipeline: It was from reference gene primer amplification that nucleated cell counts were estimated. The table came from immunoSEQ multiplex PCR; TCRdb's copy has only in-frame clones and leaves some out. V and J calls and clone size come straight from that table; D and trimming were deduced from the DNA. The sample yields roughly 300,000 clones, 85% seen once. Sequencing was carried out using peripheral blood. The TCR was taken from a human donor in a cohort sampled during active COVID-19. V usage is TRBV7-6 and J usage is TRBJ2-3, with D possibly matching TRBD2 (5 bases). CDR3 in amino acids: CASSSRTSTDTQYF. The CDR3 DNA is TGTGCCAGCAGCTCTAGGACTAGCACAGATACGCAGTATTTT.